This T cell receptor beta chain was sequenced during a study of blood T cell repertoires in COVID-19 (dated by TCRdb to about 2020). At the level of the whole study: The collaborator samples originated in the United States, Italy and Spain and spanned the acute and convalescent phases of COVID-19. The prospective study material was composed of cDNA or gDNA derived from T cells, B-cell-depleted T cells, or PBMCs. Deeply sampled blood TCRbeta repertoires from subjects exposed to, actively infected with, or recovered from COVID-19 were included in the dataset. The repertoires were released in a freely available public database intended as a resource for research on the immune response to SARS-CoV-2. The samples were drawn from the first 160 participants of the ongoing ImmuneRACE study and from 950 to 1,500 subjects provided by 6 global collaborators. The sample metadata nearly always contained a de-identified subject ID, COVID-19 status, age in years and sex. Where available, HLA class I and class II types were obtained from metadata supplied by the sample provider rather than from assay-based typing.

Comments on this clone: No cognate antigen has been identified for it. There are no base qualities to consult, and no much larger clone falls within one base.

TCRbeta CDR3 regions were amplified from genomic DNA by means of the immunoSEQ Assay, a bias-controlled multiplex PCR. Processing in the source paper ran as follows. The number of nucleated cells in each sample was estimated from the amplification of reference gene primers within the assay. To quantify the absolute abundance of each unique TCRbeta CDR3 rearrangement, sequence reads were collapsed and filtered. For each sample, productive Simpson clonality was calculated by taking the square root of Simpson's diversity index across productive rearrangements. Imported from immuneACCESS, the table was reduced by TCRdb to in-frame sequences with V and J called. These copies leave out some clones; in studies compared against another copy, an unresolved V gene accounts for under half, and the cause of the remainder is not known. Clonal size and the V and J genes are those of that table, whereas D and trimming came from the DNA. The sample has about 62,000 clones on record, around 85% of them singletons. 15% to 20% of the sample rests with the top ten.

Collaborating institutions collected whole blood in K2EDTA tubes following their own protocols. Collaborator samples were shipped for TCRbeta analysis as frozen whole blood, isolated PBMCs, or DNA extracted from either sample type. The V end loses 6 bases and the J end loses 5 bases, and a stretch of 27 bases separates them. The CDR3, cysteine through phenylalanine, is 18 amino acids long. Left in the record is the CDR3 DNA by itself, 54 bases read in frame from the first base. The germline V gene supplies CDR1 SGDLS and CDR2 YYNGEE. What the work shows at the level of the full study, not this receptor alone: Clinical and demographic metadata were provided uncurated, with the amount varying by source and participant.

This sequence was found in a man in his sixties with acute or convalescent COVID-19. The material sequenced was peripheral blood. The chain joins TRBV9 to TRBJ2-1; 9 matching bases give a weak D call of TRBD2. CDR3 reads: CASNGGTGGLAGHNEQFF. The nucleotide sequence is TGTGCCAGCAATGGAGGGACAGGCGGCCTAGCGGGACACAATGAGCAGTTCTTC.